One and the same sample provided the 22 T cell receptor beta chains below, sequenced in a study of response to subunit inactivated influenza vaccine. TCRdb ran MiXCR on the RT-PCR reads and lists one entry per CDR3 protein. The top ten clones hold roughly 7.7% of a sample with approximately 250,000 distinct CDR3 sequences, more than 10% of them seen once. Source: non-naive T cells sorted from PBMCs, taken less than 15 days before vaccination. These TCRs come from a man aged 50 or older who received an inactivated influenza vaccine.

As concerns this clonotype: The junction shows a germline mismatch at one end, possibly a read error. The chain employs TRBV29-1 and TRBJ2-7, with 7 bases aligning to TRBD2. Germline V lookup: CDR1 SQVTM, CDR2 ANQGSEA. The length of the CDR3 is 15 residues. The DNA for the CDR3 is TGCAGCGTTGAGTCGTTCGGACTAGGGTCCTCCGAGCAGTACTTC. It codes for CSVESFGLGSSEQYF.

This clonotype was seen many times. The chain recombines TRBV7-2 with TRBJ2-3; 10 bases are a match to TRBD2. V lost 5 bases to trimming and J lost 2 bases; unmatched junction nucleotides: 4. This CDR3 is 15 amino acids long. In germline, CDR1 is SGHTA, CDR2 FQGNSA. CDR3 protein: CASSTLAGFTDTQYF. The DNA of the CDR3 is TGTGCCAGCAGCACACTAGCGGGATTCACAGATACGCAGTATTTT.

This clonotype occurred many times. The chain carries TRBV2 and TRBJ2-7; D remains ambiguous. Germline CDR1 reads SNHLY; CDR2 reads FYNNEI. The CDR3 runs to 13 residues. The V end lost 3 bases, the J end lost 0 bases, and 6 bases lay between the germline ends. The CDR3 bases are TGTGCCAGCAGTGAGGTGTCCTCCTACGAGCAGTACTTC. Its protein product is CASSEVSSYEQYF. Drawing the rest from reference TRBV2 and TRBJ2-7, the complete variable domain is EPEVTQTPSHQVTQMGQEVILRCVPISNHLYFYWYRQILGQKVEFLVSFYNNEISEKSEIFDDQFSVERPDGSNFTLKIRSTKLEDSAMYFCASSEVSSYEQYFGPGTRLTVT.

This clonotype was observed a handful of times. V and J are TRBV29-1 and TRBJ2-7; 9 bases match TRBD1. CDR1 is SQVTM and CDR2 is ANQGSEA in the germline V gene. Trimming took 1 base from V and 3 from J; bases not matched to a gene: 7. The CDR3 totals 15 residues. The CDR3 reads CSVEGVQGAGYEQYF. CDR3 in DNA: TGCAGCGTTGAAGGTGTACAGGGGGCTGGCTACGAGCAGTACTTC.

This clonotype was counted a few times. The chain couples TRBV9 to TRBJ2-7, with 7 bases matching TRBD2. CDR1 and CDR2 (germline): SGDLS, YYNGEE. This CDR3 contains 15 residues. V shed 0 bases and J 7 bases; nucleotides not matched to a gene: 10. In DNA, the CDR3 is TGTGCCAGCAGCGTAGACGGGACTACTTCGGGGGAGCAGTACTTC. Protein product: CASSVDGTTSGEQYF.

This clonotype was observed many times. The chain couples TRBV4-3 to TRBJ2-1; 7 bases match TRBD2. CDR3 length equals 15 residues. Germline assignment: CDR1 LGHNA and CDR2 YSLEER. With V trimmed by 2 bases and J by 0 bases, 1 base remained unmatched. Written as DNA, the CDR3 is TGCGCCAGCAGCCAAAGACTAGCCTCCTACAATGAGCAGTTCTTC. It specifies CASSQRLASYNEQFF.

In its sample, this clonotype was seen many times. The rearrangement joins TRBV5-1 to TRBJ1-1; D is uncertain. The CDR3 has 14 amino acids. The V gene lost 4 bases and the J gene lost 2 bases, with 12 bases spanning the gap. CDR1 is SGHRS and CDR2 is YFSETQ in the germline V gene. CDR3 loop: CASSPTRENTEAFF. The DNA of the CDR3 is TGCGCCAGCAGCCCAACAAGAGAAAACACTGAAGCTTTCTTT.

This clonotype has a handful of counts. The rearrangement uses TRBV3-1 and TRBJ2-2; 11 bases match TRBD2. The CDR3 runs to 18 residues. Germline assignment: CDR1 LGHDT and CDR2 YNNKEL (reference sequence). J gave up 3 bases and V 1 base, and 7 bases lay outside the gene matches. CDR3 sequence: CASSQAYLAGGYTGELFF. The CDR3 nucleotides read TGTGCCAGCAGCCAAGCCTATCTAGCGGGAGGATACACCGGGGAGCTGTTTTTT.

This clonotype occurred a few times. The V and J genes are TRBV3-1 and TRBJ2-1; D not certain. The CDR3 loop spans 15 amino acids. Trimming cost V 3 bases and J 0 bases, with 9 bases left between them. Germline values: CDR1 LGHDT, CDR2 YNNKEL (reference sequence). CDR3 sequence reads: CASSQRRSSYNEQFF. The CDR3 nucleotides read TGTGCCAGCAGCCAGAGACGGAGCTCCTACAATGAGCAGTTCTTC.

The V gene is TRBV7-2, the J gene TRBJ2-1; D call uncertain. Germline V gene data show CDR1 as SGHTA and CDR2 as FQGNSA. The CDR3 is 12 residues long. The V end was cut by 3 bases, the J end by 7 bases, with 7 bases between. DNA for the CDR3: TGTGCCAGCAGCTTGGATAGAAATGAGCAGTTCTTC. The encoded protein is CASSLDRNEQFF.

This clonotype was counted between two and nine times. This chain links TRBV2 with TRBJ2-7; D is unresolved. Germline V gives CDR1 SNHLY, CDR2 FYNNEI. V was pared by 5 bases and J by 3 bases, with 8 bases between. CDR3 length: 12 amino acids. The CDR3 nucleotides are TGTGCCAGCAGTAAAAAGGGCTACGAGCAGTACTTC. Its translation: CASSKKGYEQYF.

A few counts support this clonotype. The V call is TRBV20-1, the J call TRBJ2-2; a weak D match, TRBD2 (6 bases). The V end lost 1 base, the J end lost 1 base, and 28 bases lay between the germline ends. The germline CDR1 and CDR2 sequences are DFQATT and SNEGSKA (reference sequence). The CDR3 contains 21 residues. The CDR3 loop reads CSARVWGGQPRIRGNTGELFF. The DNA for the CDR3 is TGCAGTGCTAGAGTTTGGGGAGGTCAGCCTCGTATTAGAGGGAACACCGGGGAGCTGTTTTTT.

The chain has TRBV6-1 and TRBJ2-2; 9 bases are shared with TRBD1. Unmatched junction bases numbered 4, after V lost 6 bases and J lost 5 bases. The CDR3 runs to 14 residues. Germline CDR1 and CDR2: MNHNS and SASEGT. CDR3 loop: CASRTGGNTGELFF. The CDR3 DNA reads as TGTGCCAGCAGGACAGGGGGAAATACCGGGGAGCTGTTTTTT.

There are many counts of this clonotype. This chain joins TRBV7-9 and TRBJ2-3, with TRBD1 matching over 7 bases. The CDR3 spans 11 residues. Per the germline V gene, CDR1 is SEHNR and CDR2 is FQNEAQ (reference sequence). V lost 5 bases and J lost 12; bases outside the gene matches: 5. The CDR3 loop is CASSAGTAQYF. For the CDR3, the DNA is TGTGCCAGCAGCGCTGGGACAGCTCAGTATTTT.

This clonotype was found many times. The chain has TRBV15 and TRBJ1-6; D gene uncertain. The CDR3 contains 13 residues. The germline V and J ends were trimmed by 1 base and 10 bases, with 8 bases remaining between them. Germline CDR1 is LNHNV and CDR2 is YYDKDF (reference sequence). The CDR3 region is CATSRAVGSPLHF. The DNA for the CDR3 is TGTGCCACCAGCAGAGCCGTAGGGTCACCCCTCCACTTT.

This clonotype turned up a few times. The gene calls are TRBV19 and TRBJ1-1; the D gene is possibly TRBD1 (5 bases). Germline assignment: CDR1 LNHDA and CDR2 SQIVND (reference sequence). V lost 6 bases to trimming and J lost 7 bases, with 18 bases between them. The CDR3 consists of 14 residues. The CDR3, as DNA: TGTGCCAGTAGGTCTGGGACCGGGCTAGGTGAAGCTTTCTTT. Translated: CASRSGTGLGEAFF.

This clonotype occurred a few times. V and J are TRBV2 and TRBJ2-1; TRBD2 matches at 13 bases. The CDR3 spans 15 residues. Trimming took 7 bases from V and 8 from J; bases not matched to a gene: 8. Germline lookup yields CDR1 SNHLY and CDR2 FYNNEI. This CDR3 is CASKRWTSGSDEQFF. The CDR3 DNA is TGTGCCAGCAAACGTTGGACTAGCGGGAGCGATGAGCAGTTCTTC.

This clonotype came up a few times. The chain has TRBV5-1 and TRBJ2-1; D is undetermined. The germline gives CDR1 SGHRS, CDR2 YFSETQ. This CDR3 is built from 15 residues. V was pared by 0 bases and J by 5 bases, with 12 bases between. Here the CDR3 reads CASSLGALVHNEQFF. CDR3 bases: TGCGCCAGCAGCTTGGGGGCCCTAGTTCACAATGAGCAGTTCTTC. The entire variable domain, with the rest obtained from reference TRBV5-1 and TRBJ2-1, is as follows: KAGVTQTPRYLIKTRGQQVTLSCSPISGHRSVSWYQQTPGQGLQFLFEYFSETQRNKGNFPGRFSGRQFSNSRSEMNVSTLELGDSALYLCASSLGALVHNEQFFGPGTRLTVL.

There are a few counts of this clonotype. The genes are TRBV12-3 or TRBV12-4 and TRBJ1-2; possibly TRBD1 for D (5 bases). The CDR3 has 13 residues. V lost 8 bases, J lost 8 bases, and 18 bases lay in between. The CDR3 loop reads CASRTGVLWGYTF. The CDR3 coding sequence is TGTGCCAGCCGAACAGGTGTGCTTTGGGGCTACACCTTC.

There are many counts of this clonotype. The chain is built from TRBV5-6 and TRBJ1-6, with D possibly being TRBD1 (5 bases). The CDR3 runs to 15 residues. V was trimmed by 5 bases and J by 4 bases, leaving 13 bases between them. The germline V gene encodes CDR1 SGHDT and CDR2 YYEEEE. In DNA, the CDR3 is TGTGCCAGCAGTCATAGACAGATTTATAATTCACCCCTCCACTTT. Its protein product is CASSHRQIYNSPLHF.

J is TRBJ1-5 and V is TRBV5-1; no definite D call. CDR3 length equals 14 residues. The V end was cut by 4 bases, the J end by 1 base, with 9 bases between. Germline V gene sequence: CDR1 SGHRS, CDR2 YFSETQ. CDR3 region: CASSEDGSNQPQHF. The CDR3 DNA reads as TGCGCCAGCAGCGAAGACGGCAGCAATCAGCCCCAGCATTTT.

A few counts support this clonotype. The CDR3 DNA reads TGCAGCGTCACAAGAACCGGACAGGGCTCCAGAAACGAGCAGTACTTC. Its translation is CSVTRTGQGSRNEQYF. The V and J genes are TRBV29-1 and TRBJ2-7, with 8 bases lining up with TRBD1. V trimming: 6 bases; J trimming: 5 bases; junction bases outside the gene matches: 18. Germline V gene lookup returns CDR1 SQVTM and CDR2 ANQGSEA. This CDR3 region has 16 residues.